Reported below is one T cell receptor (beta chain). Its antigen is unidentified. Added to each PCR by spiking were synthetic TCR analog templates. Profiling relied on immunoSEQ multiplex PCR, and the TCRdb table lists in-frame clones only, not all of them. The repertoire includes about 52,000 clones, 84% of them detected once, and about 6% sits in the top ten. The data originate from a study of PD-L1 blockade in urothelial cancer. Background on the study: Each participant's history included 0 to 3 prior chemotherapy regimens. Regarding the study as a whole: Clonality of blood TCR below the median before treatment predicted better survival.

This CDR3 spans 15 amino acids. Trimming removed 0 bases at V and 4 bases at J, with 12 bases between. Germline loops: CDR1 SGHNT, CDR2 YYREEE (reference sequence). This sequence joins TRBV5-4 and TRBJ2-3; tentatively, D is TRBD2 (5 bases). This sample comprised PBMCs, obtained around atezolizumab (anti-PD-L1) treatment. The origin of this receptor is a middle-aged man with urothelial cancer. The CDR3 spells CASSLEAAAADTQYF. In DNA, the CDR3 is TGTGCCAGCAGCTTGGAAGCGGCCGCGGCAGATACGCAGTATTTT.